A selection of T cell receptor beta chains follows, all from one sample in a study of CD8 T cells in ankylosing spondylitis. TCRdb called the 5' RACE reads again in MiXCR, with one record for every CDR3 protein. The sample records about 150,000 distinct CDR3 sequences, 5.5% to 7.5% being singletons. Material: blood, either unsorted or a sorted T cell fraction (not recorded which). These receptors were collected from a female donor with ankylosing spondylitis or in good health (not recorded which). Each CDR3 is given with its conserved first and last residue. Fields, in order: V gene, J gene, CDR3 protein.

>TRBV30|TRBJ2-7
CAWSSGLAYEQYF
>TRBV6-5|TRBJ2-5
CASSSGTGRETQYF
>TRBV21-1|TRBJ2-7
CASSKGPQGPAYEQYF
>TRBV28|TRBJ1-2
CASSRIGTGGPSYGYTF
>TRBV20-1|TRBJ2-5
CSASSGGAQETQYF
>TRBV12-3/TRBV12-4|TRBJ1-1
CASSLFGDSEAFF
>TRBV3-1|TRBJ2-1
CASSHPSGTSGGHTYNEQFF
>TRBV2|TRBJ1-5
CASSHPTSGVSNQPQHF
>TRBV6-1|TRBJ1-2
CASSLGRPYGYTF
>TRBV3-1|TRBJ2-3
CASSILGTDTQYF
>TRBV12-3/TRBV12-4|TRBJ1-5
CASSSQVVQPQHF
>TRBV12-3/TRBV12-4|TRBJ2-1
CASSHIAASGSTHEQFF
>TRBV5-1|TRBJ2-1
CASREVLNEQFF
>TRBV6-5|TRBJ1-3
CASSFGGKVGNTIYF
>TRBV12-3/TRBV12-4|TRBJ2-3
CASSSGWAQTDTQYF
>TRBV6-1|TRBJ2-1
CASRGGILNEQFF
>TRBV20-1|TRBJ2-1
CSARYRTGSYNEQFF
>TRBV4-1|TRBJ1-2
CASSQPGGSGYGYTF
>TRBV7-9|TRBJ2-7
CASSSPAPYEQYF
>TRBV7-2|TRBJ2-1
CASSPRGSLYGNEQFF
>TRBV7-2|TRBJ2-4
CASSLPGRQGIQYF
>TRBV27|TRBJ2-5
CASSPYQDRLQETQYF
>TRBV27|TRBJ1-2
CASSWARSTANYGYTF
>TRBV4-1|TRBJ1-4
CASSPGPPNEKLFF
>TRBV3-1|TRBJ1-5
CASSQDPGGSGNQPQHF
>TRBV14|TRBJ2-1
CASSQGRLVEQFF
>TRBV6-2/TRBV6-3|TRBJ2-7
CAACGTADEYGQYF
>TRBV4-3|TRBJ2-5
CASSQDTTRSQYF
>TRBV9|TRBJ1-2
CASSRTPIYGYTF
>TRBV4-3|TRBJ2-2
CASSQEGRGLATGELFF
>TRBV7-2|TRBJ2-5
CASSLAPGMGETQYF
>TRBV29-1|TRBJ1-1
CSVELNRRGDTEAFF
>TRBV7-3|TRBJ1-1
CASSRDPGDTEAFF
>TRBV7-8|TRBJ1-4
CASSPRDRAYEKLFF
>TRBV12-3/TRBV12-4|TRBJ2-7
CASTRTGPPYEQYF
>TRBV20-1|TRBJ2-1
CSANPQGPEQFF
>TRBV4-1|TRBJ1-3
CASSLTTGASSGNTIYF
>TRBV6-5|TRBJ2-2
CASSYSWTGGGTGELFF
>TRBV9|TRBJ1-2
CASSPTGGRDGYTF
>TRBV7-9|TRBJ2-7
CASSLIFFGGASYEQYF
>TRBV5-6|TRBJ2-2
CASSLVRKPGELFF
>TRBV2|TRBJ2-1
CASSYDWRGLNEQFF
>TRBV3-1|TRBJ2-2
CASSQDPIPGELFF
>TRBV12-3/TRBV12-4|TRBJ2-7
CASSLYRGEYEQYF
>TRBV5-4|TRBJ2-5
CASSLGREETQYF
>TRBV5-1|TRBJ1-1
CDSSLGGAVNTEAFF
>TRBV7-2|TRBJ2-7
CASSLPVGSYEQYF
>TRBV4-3|TRBJ1-3
CASSLFGGNTIYF
>TRBV7-2|TRBJ1-1
CASSFGGLGTEAFF